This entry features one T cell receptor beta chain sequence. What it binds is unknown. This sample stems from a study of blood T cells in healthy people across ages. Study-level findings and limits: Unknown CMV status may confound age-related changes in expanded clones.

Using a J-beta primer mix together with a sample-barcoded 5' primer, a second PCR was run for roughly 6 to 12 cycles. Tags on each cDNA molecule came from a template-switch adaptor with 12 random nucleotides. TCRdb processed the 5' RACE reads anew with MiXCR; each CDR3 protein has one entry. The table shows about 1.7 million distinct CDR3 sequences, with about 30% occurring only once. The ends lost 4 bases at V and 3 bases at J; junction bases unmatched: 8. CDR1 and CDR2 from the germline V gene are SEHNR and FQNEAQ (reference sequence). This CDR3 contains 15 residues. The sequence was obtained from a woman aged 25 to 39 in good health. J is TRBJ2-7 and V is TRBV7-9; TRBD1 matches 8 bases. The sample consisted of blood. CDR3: CASSSDREIYYEQYF. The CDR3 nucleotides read TGTGCCAGCAGCTCGGACAGGGAGATTTACTACGAGCAGTACTTC.